The 32 T cell receptor beta chains reported below all come from one sample, sequenced in a study of blood T cell repertoires in COVID-19. Data came from immunoSEQ multiplex PCR; TCRdb stores just in-frame clones and leaves some out. This table has approximately 130,000 clones, over 75% appearing once. The sample consisted of peripheral blood. The receptors come from a man in his fifties or sixties with acute or convalescent COVID-19.

The rearrangement links TRBV27 to TRBJ2-4; 8 bases align to TRBD1. V gave up 5 bases and J gave up 0 bases; unmatched junction bases: 6. The germline V gene encodes CDR1 MNHEY and CDR2 SMNVEV (reference sequence). The CDR3 covers 16 residues. CDR3 loop: CASSPRTGLAKNIQYF. The CDR3 region has the DNA TGTGCCAGCAGTCCTCGGACAGGGTTAGCCAAAAACATTCAGTACTTC.

The chain links TRBV28 to TRBJ2-7, with TRBD2 as a possible D gene (6 bases). This CDR3 spans 12 amino acids. V was clipped by 6 bases and J by 2 bases, with 8 bases between them. Germline V gives CDR1 MDHEN, CDR2 SYDVKM. The CDR3 reads CASRGGTYEQYF. CDR3 DNA sequence: TGTGCCAGCAGAGGAGGGACCTACGAGCAGTACTTC.

This chain uses TRBV10-3 with TRBJ2-1, with D perhaps matching TRBD2 (5 bases). Trimming took off 1 base at V and 5 bases at J, with 6 bases between the two ends. The CDR3 covers 13 residues. CDR1 is ENHRY and CDR2 is SYGVKD in the germline V gene. The DNA for the CDR3 is TGTGCCATCAGTGAGTTGGGAGACAATGAGCAGTTCTTC. This sequence encodes CAISELGDNEQFF.

The CDR3 reads CASSQAPGPTGELFF. CDR3 DNA: TGTGCCAGCAGCCAAGCGCCAGGGCCCACCGGGGAGCTGTTTTTT. The chain recombines TRBV3-1 (or the pseudogene TRBV3-2) with TRBJ2-2; the D gene is possibly TRBD1 (5 bases). CDR3 length: 15 residues. Per germline, CDR1 LGHDT and CDR2 YNNKEL (reference sequence). The V end lost 1 base, the J end lost 4 bases, and 10 bases lay between the germline ends.

The rearrangement uses TRBV10-1 and TRBJ2-1; D gene ambiguous. The CDR3 contains 10 residues. Germline CDR1 and CDR2: WNHNN and SYGVQD (reference sequence). V gave up 9 bases and J gave up 9 bases, with 9 bases separating them. The CDR3, as DNA: TGCGCCAGACGCGGAGCTGAGCAGTTCTTC. This codes for CARRGAEQFF.

The DNA of the CDR3 is TGTGCCAGCAGCCCAGGACTCCGCGATGGTTCAGATACGCAGTATTTT. It codes for CASSPGLRDGSDTQYF. The rearrangement uses TRBV5-4 and TRBJ2-3; D is perhaps TRBD2 (5 bases). This CDR3 region has 16 residues. Trimming pared 4 bases from V and 4 bases from J, leaving 19 bases between. Germline CDR1 SGHNT, CDR2 YYREEE (reference sequence).

As to this clone: Relative to the germline gene, one junction end is altered; a read error may explain this. The chain uses TRBV28 and TRBJ2-1, with 11 bases fitting TRBD2. Per germline, CDR1 MDHEN and CDR2 SYDVKM. This CDR3 contains 17 residues. The CDR3 DNA sequence: TGTGCCAGCAGTTCACTAGCGGGAGAAGGGGTAGACAACGAGCAGTTCTTC. Translated, it gives CASSSLAGEGVDNEQFF.

This clone was seen a handful of times. The rearrangement uses TRBV9 and TRBJ2-1; the D gene is possibly TRBD2 (6 bases). V lost 6 bases and J 10 bases, leaving 14 bases between the germline ends. The CDR3 contains 12 residues. Germline V CDR1 and CDR2: SGDLS, YYNGEE. The chain's CDR3 is CASTSTRGEQFF. CDR3 bases: TGTGCCAGCACCTCCACACGGGGGGAGCAGTTCTTC.

The V and J genes are TRBV5-1 and TRBJ2-1; 11 nucleotides line up with TRBD2. Trimming took 3 bases from V and 7 from J; bases not matched to a gene: 12. Looked up from germline, CDR1 is SGHRS and CDR2 is YFSETQ. This CDR3 contains 17 residues. The CDR3: CASSWAGTSGPGNEQFF. As DNA, the CDR3 is TGCGCCAGCAGCTGGGCCGGGACTAGCGGTCCGGGGAATGAGCAGTTCTTC.

The rearrangement joins TRBV9 to TRBJ2-2; TRBD1 matches 10 bases. This CDR3 is built from 16 residues. The germline CDR1 and CDR2 sequences are SGDLS and YYNGEE. V dropped 4 bases and J dropped 7; count of bases not matched to a gene: 10. The CDR3 region has the DNA TGTGCCAGCAGCCTGGAGGGACAGGGGAAGGTCGGGGAGCTGTTTTTT. Its translation is CASSLEGQGKVGELFF.

The chain couples TRBV12-3 or TRBV12-4 to TRBJ2-1, with D possibly TRBD1 on 6 matching bases. The CDR3 sequence is 13 residues long. The ends were cut back, 6 bases at V and 7 bases at J, with 13 bases in the middle. CDR3 nucleotides: TGTGCCAGCAGCCGGGAACAGGGAAATGAGCAGTTCTTC. Translated: CASSREQGNEQFF.

The chain employs TRBV7-9 and TRBJ2-5; D might be TRBD1 (6 bases). Trimming left V 1 base short and J 5 bases short, with 17 bases between. Germline CDR1 reads SEHNR; CDR2 reads FQNEAQ (reference sequence). This CDR3 contains 16 residues. The CDR3 spells CASSLVGHRDRETQYF. For the CDR3, the DNA is TGTGCCAGCAGCTTAGTGGGACACAGGGATAGGGAGACCCAGTACTTC.

V and J are TRBV9 and TRBJ2-5; 7 bases map to TRBD1. Germline V gene sequence: CDR1 SGDLS, CDR2 YYNGEE. Unmatched junction bases numbered 10, after V lost 4 bases and J lost 4 bases. The CDR3 covers 15 residues. The CDR3 region has the DNA TGTGCCAGCAGCCCCGGACAGGCAGGGGGAGAGACCCAGTACTTC. Translation: CASSPGQAGGETQYF.

In DNA form, the CDR3 reads TGTGCCAGCACCACTAAGGGGGGAGGGCCCAATGAGCAGTTCTTC. This sequence encodes CASTTKGGGPNEQFF. The rearrangement joins TRBV7-3 to TRBJ2-1; possibly TRBD2 for D (7 bases). Between the trimmed V and J ends, which lost 7 bases and 6 bases, there was a span of 19 bases. This CDR3 comprises 15 residues. Germline lookup yields CDR1 SGHTA and CDR2 FQGTGA.

This chain links TRBV29-1 with TRBJ1-2; no reliable D call. Germline CDR1 is SQVTM and CDR2 is ANQGSEA. The CDR3 extends over 14 amino acids. V lost 4 bases and J lost 2, with 14 bases in between. The CDR3 sequence: CSVVREGQNYGYTF. The CDR3 DNA sequence: TGCAGCGTTGTTAGGGAGGGCCAGAACTATGGCTACACCTTC.

The chain is built from TRBV27 and TRBJ2-7; 7 nucleotides match TRBD1. J lost 5 bases, V lost 5 bases, and 9 bases had no gene match. Germline loops: CDR1 MNHEY, CDR2 SMNVEV (reference sequence). This CDR3 is built from 14 residues. The CDR3 protein is CASSLTGVWDEQYF. Written as DNA, the CDR3 is TGTGCCAGCAGTCTTACAGGGGTGTGGGACGAGCAGTACTTC.

The chain couples TRBV10-3 to TRBJ1-3; D gene uncertain. This CDR3 spans 14 amino acids. Trimming pared 7 bases from V and 0 bases from J, leaving 10 bases between. Looked up from germline, CDR1 is ENHRY and CDR2 is SYGVKD. DNA for the CDR3: TGTGCCATCAAGACCGGGTTCTCTGGAAACACCATATATTTT. Amino acid sequence: CAIKTGFSGNTIYF.

This chain connects TRBV7-8 to TRBJ2-3; D gene uncertain. The CDR3 totals 15 residues. Trimming took 2 bases from V and 0 from J, leaving 9 bases between them. Per germline, CDR1 SGHVS and CDR2 FQNEAQ. The CDR3 DNA reads as TGTGCCAGCAGCTTACGGGTACCTAGCACAGATACGCAGTATTTT. It is translated as CASSLRVPSTDTQYF.

The chain recombines TRBV30 with TRBJ2-7; 7 nucleotides line up with TRBD2. This CDR3 is 16 amino acids long. The germline V gene has CDR1 GTSNPN and CDR2 SVGIG (reference sequence). The ends lost 2 bases at V and 0 bases at J; junction bases unmatched: 10. The CDR3 region is CAWSSWGGIGSYEQYF. The CDR3 DNA reads as TGTGCCTGGAGTTCCTGGGGGGGGATCGGCTCCTACGAGCAGTACTTC.

The chain has TRBV15 and TRBJ2-5, with a weak D call TRBD1 (5 bases). The CDR3 has 14 residues. Per the germline V gene, CDR1 is LNHNV and CDR2 is YYDKDF (reference sequence). V was shortened by 0 bases and J by 3 bases, with 8 bases between the two germline ends. CDR3 DNA sequence: TGTGCCACCAGCAGAGATTCCAGGGAAGAGACCCAGTACTTC. Translation gives CATSRDSREETQYF.

This clone was counted a few times. The chain combines TRBV3-1 (or the pseudogene TRBV3-2) with TRBJ1-6, with 9 bases aligning to TRBD1. Losses at the gene ends were 3 bases for V and 9 bases for J; bases not matched to a gene: 9. The CDR3 is 16 amino acids. The germline CDR1 and CDR2 sequences are LGHDT and YNNKEL (reference sequence). CDR3 protein: CASSHYPGTGSSPLHF. The CDR3 region has the DNA TGTGCCAGCAGCCATTATCCCGGGACAGGGTCTTCACCCCTCCACTTT.

This clone was counted once. The gene calls are TRBV19 and TRBJ2-5; D not certain. V was shortened by 5 bases and J by 4 bases, with 17 bases between the two germline ends. The CDR3 sequence is 15 residues long. CDR1 and CDR2 from the germline V gene are LNHDA and SQIVND (reference sequence). The CDR3 nucleotides are TGTGCCAGTAGTCCAAAGCCGGCGGTACGAGAGACCCAGTACTTC. Translating it yields CASSPKPAVRETQYF.

The CDR3 reads CASSEQVPHNEQFF. The CDR3 DNA reads as TGTGCCAGCAGTGAACAGGTACCCCACAATGAGCAGTTCTTC. This chain uses TRBV6-1 with TRBJ2-1; D call uncertain. The CDR3 is 14 amino acids. V lost 2 bases and J 5 bases, leaving 10 bases between the germline ends. Germline V gene sequence: CDR1 MNHNS, CDR2 SASEGT.

The V and J genes are TRBV4-1 and TRBJ1-1; D might be TRBD1 (6 bases). V lost 0 bases and J lost 4, with 9 bases in between. The CDR3 runs to 14 residues. Germline values: CDR1 MGHRA, CDR2 YSYEKL. The CDR3 region is CASSQEARGTEAFF. CDR3 DNA sequence: TGCGCCAGCAGCCAAGAGGCCAGGGGCACTGAAGCTTTCTTT.

This clone occurred a few times. The V and J genes are TRBV27 and TRBJ2-3; 9 positions agree with TRBD2. The CDR3 is made up of 15 amino acids. The J segment lost 3 bases and the V segment lost 5 bases, leaving 6 bases of the junction unmatched. The germline CDR1 and CDR2 sequences are MNHEY and SMNVEV (reference sequence). CDR3 in DNA: TGTGCCAGCAGTGCCTCTAGCGGGACGACAGATACGCAGTATTTT. It encodes CASSASSGTTDTQYF.

This chain links TRBV30 with TRBJ2-7; 10 bases map to TRBD1. Germline V gene sequence: CDR1 GTSNPN, CDR2 SVGIG (reference sequence). The CDR3 totals 15 residues. V was clipped by 2 bases and J by 5 bases; unmatched bases: 9. The CDR3 loop reads CAWSQGGQGSDEQYF. CDR3 nucleotide sequence: TGTGCCTGGAGTCAGGGGGGACAGGGGTCGGACGAGCAGTACTTC.

V is TRBV5-6 and J is TRBJ2-7; 7 positions match TRBD1. Germline V gene data show CDR1 as SGHDT and CDR2 as YYEEEE. V lost 4 bases and J lost 0; bases outside the gene matches: 10. There are 16 residues in the CDR3. CDR3 loop: CASSRMGTASSYEQYF. CDR3 in DNA: TGTGCCAGCAGCCGAATGGGGACAGCGAGCTCCTACGAGCAGTACTTC.

The chain joins TRBV28 to TRBJ2-7; 7 nucleotides match TRBD1. Trimming took 5 bases from V and 6 from J; bases not matched to a gene: 4. Germline loops: CDR1 MDHEN, CDR2 SYDVKM. This CDR3 spans 12 amino acids. CDR3 loop: CASSPEGAEQYF. CDR3 nucleotides: TGTGCCAGCAGTCCTGAGGGGGCCGAGCAGTACTTC.

The genes are TRBV18 and TRBJ1-4, with a possible D match to TRBD1 (5 bases). The CDR3 length is 14 residues. Trimming shortened V by 6 bases and J by 6 bases, and 14 bases separated the two germline ends. Germline V CDR1 and CDR2: KGHSH, LQKENI. The CDR3 DNA reads as TGTGCCAGCTCCCTAGGTGGGGCAGATGAAAAACTGTTTTTT. It is translated as CASSLGGADEKLFF.

This clone has a single count. This chain uses TRBV21-1 with TRBJ2-7; the table's D call, TRBD2, was not checked against the DNA. TRBV21-1 is shown as a pseudogene. The length of the CDR3 is 16 residues. CDR3 in amino acids: CASSTQSDSQSYEQYF. The DNA of the CDR3 is TGTGCCAGCAGCACCCAATCGGACTCGCAGTCCTACGAGCAGTACTTC.

The V call is TRBV7-8, the J call TRBJ2-3, with 12 bases fitting TRBD1. Germline V gene lookup returns CDR1 SGHVS and CDR2 FQNEAQ. Trimming cost V 6 bases and J 4 bases; bases outside gene matches: 11. The CDR3 runs to 17 residues. The CDR3 region has the DNA TGTGCCAGCAGGCCCCTGGAGGGGACAGGGGGCGCAGATACGCAGTATTTT. This encodes CASRPLEGTGGADTQYF. Looking up the rest from reference TRBV7-8 and TRBJ2-3 gives the full variable domain: GAGVSQSPRYKVAKRGQDVALRCDPISGHVSLFWYQQALGQGPEFLTYFQNEAQLDKSGLPSDRFFAERPEGSVSTLKIQRTQQEDSAVYLCASRPLEGTGGADTQYFGPGTRLTVL.

The V call is TRBV11-2, the J call TRBJ2-7; a possible D gene is TRBD2 (5 bases). From germline, CDR1 is SGHAT and CDR2 FQNNGV. V gave up 5 bases and J gave up 0 bases, with 17 bases separating them. The CDR3 is made up of 16 amino acids. The CDR3 here is CASSPFGSGFSYEQYF. CDR3 nucleotides: TGTGCCAGCAGCCCCTTCGGGTCGGGGTTCTCCTACGAGCAGTACTTC.